This TCR beta chain was retrieved from a study of control samples from healthy donors and cancer patients. This CDR3 is 13 amino acids long. The germline gives CDR1 SNHLY, CDR2 FYNNEI. V was clipped by 5 bases and J by 3 bases, with 11 bases between them. Sequencing was performed with immunoSEQ multiplex PCR; in TCRdb, only in-frame clones are kept and a portion is missing. The table shows fewer than 150,000 clones, with around nine tenths occurring only once. The V call is TRBV2, the J call TRBJ2-7; D is perhaps TRBD1 (6 bases). The sequencing input was blood. This receptor was taken from a man aged 18 to 29 in good health. The DNA for the CDR3 is TGTGCCAGCAGTCCACAGGGTAACTACGAGCAGTACTTC. It translates to CASSPQGNYEQYF.